This T cell receptor beta chain was captured by sequencing in a study of blood T cell repertoires in COVID-19. Overall study: Some COVID-19 samples were acute and others convalescent; all came from the United States, Italy and Spain. From T cells, B-cell-depleted T cells, or PBMCs came the material, which was cDNA or gDNA.

V trimming: 1 base; J trimming: 3 bases; junction bases outside the gene matches: 5. This CDR3 has 15 amino acids. Germline CDR1 and CDR2: LGHDT and YNNKEL (reference sequence). Original data processing: Reference gene primer amplification gave nucleated cell count estimates. Sequenced by immunoSEQ multiplex PCR; TCRdb stores in-frame clones only, minus some. The V and J calls and the clone size are those of that table, but D and trimming were determined from the DNA. Among some 70,000 clones listed, roughly 89% were seen once. The specimen was peripheral blood. The source of this sequence is a man aged 45-65 years with active COVID-19. V usage is TRBV3-1 (or the pseudogene TRBV3-2) and J usage is TRBJ2-7; 8 nucleotides line up with TRBD2. CDR3 DNA sequence: TGTGCCAGCAGCCAAGCGGGGGGGGCCCTCTACGAGCAGTACTTC. It is translated as CASSQAGGALYEQYF.